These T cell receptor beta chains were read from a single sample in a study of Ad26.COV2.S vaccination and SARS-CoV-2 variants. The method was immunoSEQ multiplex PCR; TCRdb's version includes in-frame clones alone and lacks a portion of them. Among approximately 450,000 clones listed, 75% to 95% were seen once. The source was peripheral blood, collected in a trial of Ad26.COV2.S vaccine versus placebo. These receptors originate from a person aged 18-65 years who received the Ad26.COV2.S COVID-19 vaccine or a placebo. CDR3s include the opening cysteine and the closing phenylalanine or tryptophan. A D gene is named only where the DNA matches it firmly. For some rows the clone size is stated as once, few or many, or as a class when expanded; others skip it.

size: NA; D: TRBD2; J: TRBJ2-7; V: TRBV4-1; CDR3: CASSQDHSLAGRSQEQYF; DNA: TGCGCCAGCAGCCAAGATCATTCATTAGCGGGGAGGTCTCAGGAGCAGTACTTC
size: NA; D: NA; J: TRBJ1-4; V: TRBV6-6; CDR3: CASSYSSEKLFF; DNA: TGTGCCAGCAGTTACTCGTCCGAAAAACTGTTTTTT
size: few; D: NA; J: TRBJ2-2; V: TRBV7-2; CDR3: CASSHGGRENTGELFF; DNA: TGTGCCAGCAGCCATGGGGGGCGGGAGAACACCGGGGAGCTGTTTTTT
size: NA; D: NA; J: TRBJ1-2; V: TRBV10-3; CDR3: CAISETDINYGYTF; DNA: TGTGCCATCAGTGAGACAGACATTAACTATGGCTACACCTTC
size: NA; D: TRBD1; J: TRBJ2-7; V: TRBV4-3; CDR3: CASSRDRGNEQYF; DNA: TGCGCCAGCAGCCGGGACAGGGGGAACGAGCAGTACTTC
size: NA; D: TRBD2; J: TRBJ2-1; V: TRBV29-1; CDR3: CSAQTSGRAGEQFF; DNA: TGCAGCGCCCAAACTAGCGGGAGGGCCGGAGAGCAGTTCTTC
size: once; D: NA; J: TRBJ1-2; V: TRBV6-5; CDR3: CASSYLGQIFNYGYTF; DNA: TGTGCCAGCAGTTACTTGGGCCAGATCTTTAACTATGGCTACACCTTC
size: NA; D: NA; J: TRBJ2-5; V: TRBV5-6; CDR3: CASSLVEETQYF; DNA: TGTGCCAGCAGCTTGGTAGAAGAGACCCAGTACTTC
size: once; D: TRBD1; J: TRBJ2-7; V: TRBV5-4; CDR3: CATTFTGTGVEQYF; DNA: TGTGCCACCACCTTCACCGGGACAGGGGTCGAGCAGTACTTC
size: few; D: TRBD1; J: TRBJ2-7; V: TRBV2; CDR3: CASSESGGGEQYF; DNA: TGTGCCAGCAGTGAATCAGGGGGCGGCGAGCAGTACTTC
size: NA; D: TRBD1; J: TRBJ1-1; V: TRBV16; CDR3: CASSQTGTGGLNTEAFF; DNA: TGTGCCAGCAGCCAAACCGGGACAGGGGGCCTGAACACTGAAGCTTTCTTT
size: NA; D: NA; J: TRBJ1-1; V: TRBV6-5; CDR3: CASSYDIVNTEAFF; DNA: TGTGCCAGCAGTTACGACATCGTGAACACTGAAGCTTTCTTT
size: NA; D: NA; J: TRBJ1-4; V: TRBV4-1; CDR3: CASSQERALGEKLFF; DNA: TGCGCCAGCAGCCAAGAGAGGGCCTTGGGGGAAAAACTGTTTTTT
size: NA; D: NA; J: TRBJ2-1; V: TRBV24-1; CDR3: CATSGTKVVEQFF; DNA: TGTGCCACCAGTGGAACAAAGGTCGTGGAGCAGTTCTTC
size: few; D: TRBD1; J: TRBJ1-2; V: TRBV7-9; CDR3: CASSSGQRYGYTF; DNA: TGTGCCAGCAGCTCGGGACAGCGCTATGGCTACACCTTC
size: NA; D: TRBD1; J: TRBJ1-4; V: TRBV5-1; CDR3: CASSSGQGLTNEKLFF; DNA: TGCGCCAGCAGCTCAGGACAGGGATTGACTAATGAAAAACTGTTTTTT
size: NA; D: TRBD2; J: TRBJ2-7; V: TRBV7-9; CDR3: CASSLTAGGPYEQYF; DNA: TGTGCCAGCAGCTTAACGGCGGGAGGTCCCTACGAGCAGTACTTC
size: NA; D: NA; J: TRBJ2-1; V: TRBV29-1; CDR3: CSVGGRGSYNEQFF; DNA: TGCAGCGTTGGGGGCAGGGGCTCCTACAATGAGCAGTTCTTC
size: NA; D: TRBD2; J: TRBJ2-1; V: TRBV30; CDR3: CALIPGTSGSIRNEQFF; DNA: TGTGCCCTAATACCCGGGACTAGCGGGTCGATACGCAATGAGCAGTTCTTC
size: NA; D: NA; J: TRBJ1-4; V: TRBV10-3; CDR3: CAISPGENEKLFF; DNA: TGTGCCATCAGTCCAGGGGAGAATGAAAAACTGTTTTTT
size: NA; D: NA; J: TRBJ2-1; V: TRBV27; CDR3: CASSLQRPGYNEQFF; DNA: TGTGCCAGCAGTTTACAGCGCCCCGGATACAATGAGCAGTTCTTC
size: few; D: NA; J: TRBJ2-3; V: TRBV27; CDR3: CASTLRAGGTDTQYF; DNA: TGTGCCAGCACCCTACGTGCTGGGGGCACAGATACGCAGTATTTT
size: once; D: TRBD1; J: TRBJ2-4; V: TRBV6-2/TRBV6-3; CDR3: CASSYDRAAKNIQYF; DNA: TGTGCCAGCAGTTACGACAGGGCGGCCAAAAACATTCAGTACTTC
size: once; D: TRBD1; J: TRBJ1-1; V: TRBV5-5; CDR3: CASSYGQGRNTEAFF; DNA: TGTGCCAGCAGCTACGGACAGGGGAGAAACACTGAAGCTTTCTTT
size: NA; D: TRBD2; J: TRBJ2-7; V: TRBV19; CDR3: CASRPGLAGDYEQYF; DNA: TGTGCCAGTAGGCCCGGACTAGCGGGGGACTACGAGCAGTACTTC
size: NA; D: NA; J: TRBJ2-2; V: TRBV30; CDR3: CAWRDRLDTGELFF; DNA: TGTGCCTGGAGGGACCGTCTAGACACCGGGGAGCTGTTTTTT
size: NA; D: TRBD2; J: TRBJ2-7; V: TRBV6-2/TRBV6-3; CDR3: CASSYGTSGRFGYEQYF; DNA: TGTGCCAGCAGTTACGGGACTAGCGGGAGATTCGGCTACGAGCAGTACTTC
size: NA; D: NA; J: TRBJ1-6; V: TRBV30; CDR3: CAWSVMGAGNSPLHF; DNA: TGTGCCTGGAGTGTTATGGGCGCAGGTAATTCACCCCTCCACTTT
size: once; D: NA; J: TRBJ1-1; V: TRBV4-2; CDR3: CASSHQGLMNTEAFF; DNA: TGTGCCAGCAGCCATCAGGGACTGATGAACACTGAAGCTTTCTTT
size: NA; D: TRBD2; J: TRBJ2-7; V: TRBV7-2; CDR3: CASSQTSGRFYEQYF; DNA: TGTGCCAGCAGCCAAACTAGCGGGAGGTTCTACGAGCAGTACTTC
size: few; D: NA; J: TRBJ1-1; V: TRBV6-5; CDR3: CASSYSKNTEAFF; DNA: TGTGCCAGCAGTTACTCGAAAAACACTGAAGCTTTCTTT
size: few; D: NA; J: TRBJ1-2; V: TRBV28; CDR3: CASRASETYGYTF; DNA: TGTGCCAGCAGAGCAAGCGAGACCTATGGCTACACCTTC
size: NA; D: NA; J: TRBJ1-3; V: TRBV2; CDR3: CASSALGNTIYF; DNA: TGTGCCAGCAGTGCTCTTGGGAACACCATATATTTT
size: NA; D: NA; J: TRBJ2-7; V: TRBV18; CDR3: CASSPPVSFSYEQYF; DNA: TGTGCCAGCTCACCCCCGGTGTCATTCTCCTACGAGCAGTACTTC
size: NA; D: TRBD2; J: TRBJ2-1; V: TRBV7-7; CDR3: CASSLSPSGSSYNEQFF; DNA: TGTGCCAGCAGCTTGTCACCTAGCGGTAGCTCCTACAATGAGCAGTTCTTC
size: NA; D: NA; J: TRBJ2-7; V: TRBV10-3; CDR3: CAISPTDYEQYF; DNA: TGTGCCATCAGTCCCACAGACTACGAGCAGTACTTC
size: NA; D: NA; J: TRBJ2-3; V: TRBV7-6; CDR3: CASSLDLVTDTQYF; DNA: TGTGCCAGCAGCTTAGACCTCGTGACAGATACGCAGTATTTT
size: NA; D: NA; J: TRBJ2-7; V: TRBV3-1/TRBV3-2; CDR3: CASSPGPSAYEQYF; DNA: TGTGCCAGCAGCCCTGGACCGTCCGCCTACGAGCAGTACTTC
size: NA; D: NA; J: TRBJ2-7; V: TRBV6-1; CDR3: CASSEVDDGAYEQYF; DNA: TGTGCCAGCAGTGAAGTAGACGACGGAGCCTACGAGCAGTACTTC
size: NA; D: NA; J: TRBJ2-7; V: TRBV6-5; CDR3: CASSYSQGRGLYEQYF; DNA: TGTGCCAGCAGTTACTCTCAGGGCAGGGGACTCTACGAGCAGTACTTC
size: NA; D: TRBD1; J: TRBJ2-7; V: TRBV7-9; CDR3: CASSLDAVWTGNYEQYF; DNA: TGTGCCAGCAGCTTAGATGCAGTGTGGACAGGGAACTACGAGCAGTACTTC
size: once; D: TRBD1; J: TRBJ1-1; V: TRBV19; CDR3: CASNPAGTGRGRTEAFF; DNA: TGTGCCAGTAACCCTGCCGGGACAGGGAGGGGTCGGACTGAAGCTTTCTTT
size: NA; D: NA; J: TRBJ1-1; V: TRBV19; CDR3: CASSHHRSANTEAFF; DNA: TGTGCCAGTAGTCATCATAGGTCAGCTAACACTGAAGCTTTCTTT
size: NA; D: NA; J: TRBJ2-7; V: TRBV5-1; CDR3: CASSFRPSYEQYF; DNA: TGCGCCAGCAGCTTTAGGCCATCCTACGAGCAGTACTTC
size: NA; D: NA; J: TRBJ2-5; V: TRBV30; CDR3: CAGEGMGETQYF; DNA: TGTGCCGGCGAGGGGATGGGTGAGACCCAGTACTTC
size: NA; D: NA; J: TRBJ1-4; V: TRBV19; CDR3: CASKGGQVANEKLFF; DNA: TGTGCCAGTAAGGGCGGGCAGGTGGCAAATGAAAAACTGTTTTTT
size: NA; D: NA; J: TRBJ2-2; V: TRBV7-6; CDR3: CASSSQGTRELFF; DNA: TGTGCCAGCAGCTCCCAAGGGACCCGGGAGCTGTTTTTT
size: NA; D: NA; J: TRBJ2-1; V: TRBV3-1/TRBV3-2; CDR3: CASSRNYNEQFF; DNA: TGTGCCAGCAGCCGAAACTACAATGAGCAGTTCTTC
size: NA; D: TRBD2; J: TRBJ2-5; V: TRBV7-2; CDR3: CASSLGLAGNQETQYF; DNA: TGTGCCAGCAGCTTAGGACTAGCGGGAAACCAAGAGACCCAGTACTTC
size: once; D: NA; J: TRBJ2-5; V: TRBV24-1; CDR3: CATSDLQGLQETQYF; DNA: TGTGCCACCAGTGATTTGCAAGGGCTTCAAGAGACCCAGTACTTC
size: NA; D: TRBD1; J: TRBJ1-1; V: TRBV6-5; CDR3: CASSWDRRNTEAFF; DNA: TGTGCCAGCAGTTGGGACAGGAGGAACACTGAAGCTTTCTTT
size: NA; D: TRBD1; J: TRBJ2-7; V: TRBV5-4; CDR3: CASSPPGDRNYEQYF; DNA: TGTGCCAGCAGCCCCCCAGGGGACAGAAACTACGAGCAGTACTTC
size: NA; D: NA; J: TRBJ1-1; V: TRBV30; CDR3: CAWSVMLSDTEAFF; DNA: TGTGCCTGGAGTGTAATGTTGTCGGACACTGAAGCTTTCTTT
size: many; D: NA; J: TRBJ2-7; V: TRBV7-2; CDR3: CASSSRQTYEQYF; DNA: TGTGCCAGCAGCTCCCGACAGACCTACGAGCAGTACTTC
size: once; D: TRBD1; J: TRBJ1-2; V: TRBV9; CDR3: CASSVGGTAKNYGYTF; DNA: TGTGCCAGCAGCGTAGGGGGGACAGCCAAGAACTATGGCTACACCTTC
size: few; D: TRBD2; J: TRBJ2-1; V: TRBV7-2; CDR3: CASSLDISGRSFEQFF; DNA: TGTGCCAGCAGCTTGGACATTAGCGGGAGGAGTTTTGAGCAGTTCTTC
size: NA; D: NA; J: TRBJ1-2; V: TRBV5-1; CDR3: CASRSTGILGYTF; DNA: TGCGCCAGCCGGTCTACAGGGATCCTTGGCTACACCTTC